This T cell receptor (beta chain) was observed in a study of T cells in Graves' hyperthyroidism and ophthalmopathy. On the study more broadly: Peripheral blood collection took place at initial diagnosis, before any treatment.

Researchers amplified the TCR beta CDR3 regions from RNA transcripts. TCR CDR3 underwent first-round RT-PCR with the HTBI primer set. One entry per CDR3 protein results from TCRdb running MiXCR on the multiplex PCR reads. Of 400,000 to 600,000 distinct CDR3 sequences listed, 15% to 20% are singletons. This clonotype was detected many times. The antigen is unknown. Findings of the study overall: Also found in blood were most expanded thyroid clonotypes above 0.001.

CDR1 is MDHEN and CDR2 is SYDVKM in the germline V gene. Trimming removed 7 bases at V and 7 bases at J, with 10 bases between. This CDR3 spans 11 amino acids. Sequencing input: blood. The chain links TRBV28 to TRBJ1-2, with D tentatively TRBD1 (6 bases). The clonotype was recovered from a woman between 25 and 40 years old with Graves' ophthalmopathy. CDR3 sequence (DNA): TGTGCCAGCACAGGGACACCTGGCTACACCTTC. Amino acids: CASTGTPGYTF.